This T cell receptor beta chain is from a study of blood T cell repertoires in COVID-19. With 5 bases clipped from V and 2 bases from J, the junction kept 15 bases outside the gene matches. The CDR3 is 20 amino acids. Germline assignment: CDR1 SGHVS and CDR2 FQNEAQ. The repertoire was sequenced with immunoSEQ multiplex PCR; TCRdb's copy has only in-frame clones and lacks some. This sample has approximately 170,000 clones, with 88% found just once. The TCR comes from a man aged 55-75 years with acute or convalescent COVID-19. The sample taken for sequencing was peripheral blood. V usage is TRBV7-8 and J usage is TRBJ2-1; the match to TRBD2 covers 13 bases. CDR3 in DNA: TGTGCCAGCAGCCTTTTGGATGCCTCACTAGCGGGAGGGACCTACAATGAGCAGTTCTTC. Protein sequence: CASSLLDASLAGGTYNEQFF.